This TCR beta chain was recovered during a study of T-cell reconstitution after alpha-beta-depleted transplantation in children. This clonotype was detected many times. Its target is not known. Unique molecular identifiers were used in preparing the TCRbeta library. TCRdb reprocessed the PCR reads with MiXCR, giving one entry per CDR3 protein. The table shows hundreds of thousands of distinct CDR3 sequences, with 20% to 30% occurring only once. Overall study findings and caveats: Several hundred graft clones that had expanded were reportedly the source of alpha-beta T cells about two months after transplant. Some patients' high day-60 TCRbeta diversity was attributed to recipient cells surviving conditioning.

With 0 bases clipped from V and 10 bases from J, the junction kept 3 bases outside the gene matches. There are 13 residues in the CDR3. Germline V CDR1 and CDR2: SGDLS, YYNGEE. This TCR was sampled from a female patient aged 2-9 years who had a stem cell transplant for congenital amegakaryocytic thrombocytopenia, so the T cells may come from the graft donor. The chain combines TRBV9 with TRBJ2-1; 8 nucleotides align to TRBD1. This sample comprised PBMCs, mostly from graft donor cells, obtained 360 days after TCRalphabeta/CD19-depleted stem cell transplant. CDR3 region: CASSVVRGPEQFF. The CDR3 DNA follows: TGTGCCAGCAGCGTAGTCAGGGGGCCCGAGCAGTTCTTC.